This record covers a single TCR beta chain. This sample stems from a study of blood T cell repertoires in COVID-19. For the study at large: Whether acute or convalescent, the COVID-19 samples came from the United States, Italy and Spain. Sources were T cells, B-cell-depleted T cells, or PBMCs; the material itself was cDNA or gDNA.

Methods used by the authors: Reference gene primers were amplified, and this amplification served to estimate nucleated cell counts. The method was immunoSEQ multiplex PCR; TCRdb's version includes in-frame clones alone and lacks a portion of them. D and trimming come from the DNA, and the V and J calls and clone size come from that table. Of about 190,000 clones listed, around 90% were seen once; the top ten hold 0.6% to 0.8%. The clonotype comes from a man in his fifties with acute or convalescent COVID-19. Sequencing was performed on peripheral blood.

For the CDR3, the DNA is TGTGCCAGCAGTTTGAGGACAGCAACTAATGAAAAACTGTTTTTT. This codes for CASSLRTATNEKLFF. The chain is built from TRBV28 and TRBJ1-4; D possibly corresponds to TRBD1 (6 bases). The CDR3 totals 15 residues. V was shortened by 3 bases and J by 0 bases, with 8 bases between the two germline ends. Germline V gives CDR1 MDHEN, CDR2 SYDVKM.